This record looks at one TCR beta chain sequence and its context. This sample is drawn from a study of blood T cell repertoires in COVID-19. Study overall: Spain, Italy and the United States supplied samples that represented acute and convalescent COVID-19.

This CDR3 spans 15 amino acids. V lost 1 base and J 4 bases, leaving 13 bases between the germline ends. CDR1 MNHEY and CDR2 SVGAGI come from the germline V gene. Assay: immunoSEQ multiplex PCR; the TCRdb copy retains only in-frame clones and omits some. The sample lists about 110,000 clones, 85% to 90% occurring once. V is TRBV6-5 and J is TRBJ1-1; weak D call: TRBD1 (6 bases). Sequencing was carried out using peripheral blood. The TCR comes from a woman in her 50s with acute or convalescent COVID-19. CDR3 amino acids: CASSYYVTGPTEAFF. The CDR3 coding sequence is TGTGCCAGCAGTTACTATGTGACAGGCCCCACTGAAGCTTTCTTT.